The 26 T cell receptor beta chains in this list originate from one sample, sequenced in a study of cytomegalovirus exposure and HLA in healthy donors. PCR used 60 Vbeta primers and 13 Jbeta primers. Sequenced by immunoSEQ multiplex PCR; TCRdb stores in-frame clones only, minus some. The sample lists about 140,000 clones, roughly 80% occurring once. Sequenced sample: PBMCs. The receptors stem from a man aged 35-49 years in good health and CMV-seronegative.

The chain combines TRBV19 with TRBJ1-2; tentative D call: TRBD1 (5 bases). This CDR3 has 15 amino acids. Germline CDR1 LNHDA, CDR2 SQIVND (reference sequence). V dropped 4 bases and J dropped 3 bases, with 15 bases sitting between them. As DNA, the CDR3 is TGTGCCAGTAGTACTAGACAGCAGCAGGACTATGGCTACACCTTC. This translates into CASSTRQQQDYGYTF.

The CDR3 nucleotides read TGCGCCAGCCACGGGTCCTCCTACGAGCAGTACTTC. Translating gives CASHGSSYEQYF. The V and J genes are TRBV5-1 and TRBJ2-7; D not certain. The CDR3 is made up of 12 amino acids. Germline CDR1 SGHRS, CDR2 YFSETQ. Trimming pared 7 bases from V and 0 bases from J, leaving 8 bases between. Drawing the rest from reference TRBV5-1 and TRBJ2-7, the complete variable domain is KAGVTQTPRYLIKTRGQQVTLSCSPISGHRSVSWYQQTPGQGLQFLFEYFSETQRNKGNFPGRFSGRQFSNSRSEMNVSTLELGDSALYLCASHGSSYEQYFGPGTRLTVT.

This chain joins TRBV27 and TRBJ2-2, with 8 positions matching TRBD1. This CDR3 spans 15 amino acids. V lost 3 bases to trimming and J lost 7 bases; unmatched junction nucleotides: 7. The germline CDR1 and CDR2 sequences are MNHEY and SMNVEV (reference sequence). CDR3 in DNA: TGTGCCAGCAGTTTCAGTCAGGGGGCGGTCGGGGAGCTGTTTTTT. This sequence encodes CASSFSQGAVGELFF.

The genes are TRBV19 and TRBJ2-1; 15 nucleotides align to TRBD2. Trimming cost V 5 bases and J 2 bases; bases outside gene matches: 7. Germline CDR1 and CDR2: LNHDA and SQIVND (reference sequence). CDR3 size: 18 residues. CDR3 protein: CASSPGLAGGQTYNEQFF. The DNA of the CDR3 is TGTGCCAGTAGTCCAGGACTAGCGGGGGGGCAGACCTACAATGAGCAGTTCTTC. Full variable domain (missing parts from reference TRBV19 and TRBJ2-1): DGGITQSPKYLFRKEGQNVTLSCEQNLNHDAMYWYRQDPGQGLRLIYYSQIVNDFQKGDIAEGYSVSREKKESFPLTVTSAQKNPTAFYLCASSPGLAGGQTYNEQFFGPGTRLTVL.

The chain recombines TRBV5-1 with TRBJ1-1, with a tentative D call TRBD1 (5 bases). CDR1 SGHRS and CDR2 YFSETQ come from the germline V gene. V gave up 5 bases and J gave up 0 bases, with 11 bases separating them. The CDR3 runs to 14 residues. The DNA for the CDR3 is TGCGCCAGCAGACCAGGGTATTTGAACACTGAAGCTTTCTTT. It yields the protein CASRPGYLNTEAFF. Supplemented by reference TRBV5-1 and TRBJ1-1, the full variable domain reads KAGVTQTPRYLIKTRGQQVTLSCSPISGHRSVSWYQQTPGQGLQFLFEYFSETQRNKGNFPGRFSGRQFSNSRSEMNVSTLELGDSALYLCASRPGYLNTEAFFGQGTRLTVV.

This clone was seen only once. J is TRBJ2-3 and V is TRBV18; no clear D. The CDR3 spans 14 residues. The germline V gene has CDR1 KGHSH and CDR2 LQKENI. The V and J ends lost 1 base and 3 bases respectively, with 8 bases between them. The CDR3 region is CASSPLKTTDTQYF. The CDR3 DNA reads TGTGCCAGCTCACCACTCAAGACAACAGATACGCAGTATTTT. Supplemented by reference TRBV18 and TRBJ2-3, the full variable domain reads NAGVMQNPRHLVRRRGQEARLRCSPMKGHSHVYWYRQLPEEGLKFMVYLQKENIIDESGMPKERFSAEFPKEGPSILRIQQVVRGDSAAYFCASSPLKTTDTQYFGPGTRLTVL.

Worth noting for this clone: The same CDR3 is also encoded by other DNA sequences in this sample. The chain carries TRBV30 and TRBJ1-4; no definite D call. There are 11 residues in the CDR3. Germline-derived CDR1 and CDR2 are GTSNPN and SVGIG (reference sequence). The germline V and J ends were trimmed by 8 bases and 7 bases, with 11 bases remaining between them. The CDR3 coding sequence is TGTGCCCGGAAGACGGGTGAAAAACTGTTTTTT. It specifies CARKTGEKLFF.

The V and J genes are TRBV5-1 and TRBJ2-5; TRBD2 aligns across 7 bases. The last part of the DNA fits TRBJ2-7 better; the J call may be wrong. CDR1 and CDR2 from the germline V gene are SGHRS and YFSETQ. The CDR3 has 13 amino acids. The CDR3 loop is CASSPGGTYEQYF. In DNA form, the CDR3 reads TGCGCCAGCAGCCCGGGGGGTACCTACGAGCAGTACTTC.

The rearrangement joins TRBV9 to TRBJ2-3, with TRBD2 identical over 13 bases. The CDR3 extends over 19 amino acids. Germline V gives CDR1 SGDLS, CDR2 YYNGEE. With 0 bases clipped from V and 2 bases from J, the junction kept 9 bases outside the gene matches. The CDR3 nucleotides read TGTGCCAGCAGCGTAGCTACAGCGACTAGCGGGGGGATCACAGATACGCAGTATTTT. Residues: CASSVATATSGGITDTQYF.

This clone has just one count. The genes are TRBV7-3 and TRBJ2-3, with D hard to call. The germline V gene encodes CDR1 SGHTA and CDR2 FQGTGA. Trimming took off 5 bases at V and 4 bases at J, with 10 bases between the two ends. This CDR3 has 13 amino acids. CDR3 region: CASSQQTADTQYF. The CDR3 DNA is TGTGCCAGCAGCCAACAGACGGCAGATACGCAGTATTTT.

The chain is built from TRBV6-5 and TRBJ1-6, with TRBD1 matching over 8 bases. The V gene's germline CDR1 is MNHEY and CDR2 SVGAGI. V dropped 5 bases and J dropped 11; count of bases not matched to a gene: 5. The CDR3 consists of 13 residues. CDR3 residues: CASSTNRGAPLHF. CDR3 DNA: TGTGCCAGCAGTACTAACAGGGGGGCACCCCTCCACTTT.

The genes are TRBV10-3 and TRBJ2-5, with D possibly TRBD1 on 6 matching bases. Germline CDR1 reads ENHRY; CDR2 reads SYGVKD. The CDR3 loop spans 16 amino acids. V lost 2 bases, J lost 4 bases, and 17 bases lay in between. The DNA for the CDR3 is TGTGCCATCAGTGAGGGGATGGGGGCAGGGAGAGAGACCCAGTACTTC. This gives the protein CAISEGMGAGRETQYF.

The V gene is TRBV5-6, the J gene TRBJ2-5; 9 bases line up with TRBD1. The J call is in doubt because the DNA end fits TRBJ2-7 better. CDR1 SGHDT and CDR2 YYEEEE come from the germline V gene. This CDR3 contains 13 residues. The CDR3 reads CASSWDRDNEQYF. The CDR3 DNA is TGTGCCAGCAGCTGGGACAGGGATAACGAGCAGTACTTC.

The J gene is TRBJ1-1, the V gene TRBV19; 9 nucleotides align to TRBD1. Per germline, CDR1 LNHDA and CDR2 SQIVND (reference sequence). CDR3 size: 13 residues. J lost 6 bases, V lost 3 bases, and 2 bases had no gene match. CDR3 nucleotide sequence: TGTGCCAGTAGTATCGGGACAGGGTCTGAAGCTTTCTTT. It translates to CASSIGTGSEAFF.

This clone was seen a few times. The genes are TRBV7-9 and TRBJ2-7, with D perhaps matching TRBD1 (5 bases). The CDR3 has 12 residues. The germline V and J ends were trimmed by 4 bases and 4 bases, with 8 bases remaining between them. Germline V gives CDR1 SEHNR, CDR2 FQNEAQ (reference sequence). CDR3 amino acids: CASSSQAYEQYF. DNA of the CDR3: TGTGCCAGCAGCTCACAGGCGTACGAGCAGTACTTC.

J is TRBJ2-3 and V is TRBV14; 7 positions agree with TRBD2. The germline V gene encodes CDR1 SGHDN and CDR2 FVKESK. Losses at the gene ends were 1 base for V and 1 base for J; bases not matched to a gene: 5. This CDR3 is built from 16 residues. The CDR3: CASSQGAGVGTDTQYF. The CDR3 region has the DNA TGTGCCAGCAGCCAAGGTGCGGGGGTCGGCACAGATACGCAGTATTTT.

In DNA form, the CDR3 reads TGCAGCGCCGGGACTAGCTGGGGTCGAGAGACCCAGTACTTC. The encoded protein is CSAGTSWGRETQYF. The chain recombines TRBV29-1 with TRBJ2-5; 9 bases map to TRBD2. The CDR3 consists of 14 residues. Per the germline V gene, CDR1 is SQVTM and CDR2 is ANQGSEA. V dropped 7 bases and J dropped 4; count of bases not matched to a gene: 10.

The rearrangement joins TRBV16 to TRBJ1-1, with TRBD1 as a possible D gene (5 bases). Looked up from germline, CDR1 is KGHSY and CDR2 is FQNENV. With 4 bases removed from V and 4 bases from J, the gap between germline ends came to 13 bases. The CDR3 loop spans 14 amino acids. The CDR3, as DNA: TGTGCCAGCAGCCCAGGGTGGAGACCCACTGAAGCTTTCTTT. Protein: CASSPGWRPTEAFF.

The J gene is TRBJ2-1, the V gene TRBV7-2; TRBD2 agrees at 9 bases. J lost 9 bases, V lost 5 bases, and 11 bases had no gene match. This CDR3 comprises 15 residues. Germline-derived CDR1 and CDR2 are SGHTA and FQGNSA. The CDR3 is CASSAGLAAVGEQFF. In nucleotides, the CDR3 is TGTGCCAGCAGCGCGGGACTAGCAGCTGTTGGTGAGCAGTTCTTC.

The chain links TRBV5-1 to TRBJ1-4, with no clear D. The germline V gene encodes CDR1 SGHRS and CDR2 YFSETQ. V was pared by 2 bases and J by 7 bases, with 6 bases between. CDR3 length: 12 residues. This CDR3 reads CASSFAGEKLFF. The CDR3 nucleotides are TGCGCCAGCAGCTTTGCAGGTGAAAAACTGTTTTTT.

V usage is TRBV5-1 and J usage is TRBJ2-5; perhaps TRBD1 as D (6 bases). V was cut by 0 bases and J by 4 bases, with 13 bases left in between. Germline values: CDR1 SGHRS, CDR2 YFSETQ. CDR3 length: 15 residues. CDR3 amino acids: CASSLDRVLRETQYF. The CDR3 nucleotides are TGCGCCAGCAGCTTGGACAGGGTCCTCCGAGAGACCCAGTACTTC.

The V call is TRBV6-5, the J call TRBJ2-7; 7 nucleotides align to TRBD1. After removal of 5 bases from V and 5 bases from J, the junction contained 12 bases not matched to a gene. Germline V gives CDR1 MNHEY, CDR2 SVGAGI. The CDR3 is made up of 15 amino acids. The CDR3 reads CASSPGTASSHEQYF. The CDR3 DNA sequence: TGTGCCAGCAGTCCCGGGACAGCCTCGTCCCACGAGCAGTACTTC.

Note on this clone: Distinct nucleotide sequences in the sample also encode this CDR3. The CDR3 DNA reads TGTGCCAGCAGCACCGGGACTAGTGGGGGATCTCGGCAGTACTTC. Its protein is CASSTGTSGGSRQYF. V gene TRBV9 combines with J gene TRBJ2-7, with 8 bases fitting TRBD2. With 4 bases clipped from V and 9 bases from J, the junction kept 15 bases outside the gene matches. CDR3 size: 15 residues. In germline, CDR1 is SGDLS, CDR2 YYNGEE. Drawing the rest from reference TRBV9 and TRBJ2-7, the complete variable domain is DSGVTQTPKHLITATGQRVTLRCSPRSGDLSVYWYQQSLDQGLQFLIQYYNGEERAKGNILERFSAQQFPDLHSELNLSSLELGDSALYFCASSTGTSGGSRQYFGPGTRLTVT.

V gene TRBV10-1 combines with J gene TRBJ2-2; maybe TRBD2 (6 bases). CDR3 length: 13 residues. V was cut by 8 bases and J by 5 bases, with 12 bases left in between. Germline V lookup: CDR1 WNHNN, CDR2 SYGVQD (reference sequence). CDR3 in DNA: TGCGCCAGCCGTCCGCGGGGTACCGGGGAGCTGTTTTTT. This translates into CASRPRGTGELFF.

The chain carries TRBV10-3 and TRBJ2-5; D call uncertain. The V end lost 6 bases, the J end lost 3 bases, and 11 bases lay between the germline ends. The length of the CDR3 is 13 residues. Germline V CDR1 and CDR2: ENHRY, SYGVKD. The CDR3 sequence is CAIRSRLEETQYF. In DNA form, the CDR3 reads TGTGCCATCAGATCGAGACTGGAAGAGACCCAGTACTTC.

The CDR3 bases are TGTGCCAGCAGCTTAGCAGCCGAGCAGTACTTC. It translates to CASSLAAEQYF. The rearrangement joins TRBV7-9 to TRBJ2-7; no clear D gene. Trimming took off 0 bases at V and 6 bases at J, with 3 bases between the two ends. The CDR3 is 11 residues long. CDR1 and CDR2 (germline): SEHNR, FQNEAQ (reference sequence).